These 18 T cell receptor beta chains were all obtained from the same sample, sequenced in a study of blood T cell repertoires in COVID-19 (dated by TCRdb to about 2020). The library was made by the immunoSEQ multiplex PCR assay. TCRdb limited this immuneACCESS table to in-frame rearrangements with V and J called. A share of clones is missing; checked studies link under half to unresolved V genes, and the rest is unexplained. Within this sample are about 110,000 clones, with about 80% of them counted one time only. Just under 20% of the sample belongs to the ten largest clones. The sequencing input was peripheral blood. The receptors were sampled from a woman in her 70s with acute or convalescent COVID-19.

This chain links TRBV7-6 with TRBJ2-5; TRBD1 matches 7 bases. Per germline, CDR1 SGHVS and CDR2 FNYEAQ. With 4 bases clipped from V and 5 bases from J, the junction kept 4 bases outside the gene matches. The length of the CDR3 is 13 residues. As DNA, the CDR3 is TGTGCCAGCAGCTCCGACAGGGTGGAGACCCAGTACTTC. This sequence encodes CASSSDRVETQYF.

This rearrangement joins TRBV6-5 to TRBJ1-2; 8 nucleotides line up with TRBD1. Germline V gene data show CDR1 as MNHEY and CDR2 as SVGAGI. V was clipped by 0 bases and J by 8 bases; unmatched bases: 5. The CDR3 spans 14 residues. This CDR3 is CASSYSWDRIGYTF. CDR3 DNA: TGTGCCAGCAGTTACTCCTGGGACAGGATCGGCTACACCTTC.

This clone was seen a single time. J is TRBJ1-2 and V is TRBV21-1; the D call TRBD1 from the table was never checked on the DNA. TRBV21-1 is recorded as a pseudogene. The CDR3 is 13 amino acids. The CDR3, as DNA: TGTGCCAGCAGCAGGGACAGGGGAGATGGCTACACCTTC. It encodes CASSRDRGDGYTF.

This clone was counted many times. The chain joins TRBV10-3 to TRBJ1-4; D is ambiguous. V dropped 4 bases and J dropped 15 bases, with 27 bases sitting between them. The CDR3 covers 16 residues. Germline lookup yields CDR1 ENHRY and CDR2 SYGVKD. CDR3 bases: TGTGCCATCAGTGTGGCAAGAGTCGGTGCTGGGGAGATGGTGTTTTTT. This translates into CAISVARVGAGEMVFF.

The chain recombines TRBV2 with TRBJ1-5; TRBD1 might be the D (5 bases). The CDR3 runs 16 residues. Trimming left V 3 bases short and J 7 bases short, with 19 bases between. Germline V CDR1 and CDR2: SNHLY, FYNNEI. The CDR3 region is CASSEWVGGVDQPQHF. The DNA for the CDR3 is TGTGCCAGCAGTGAGTGGGTTGGGGGGGTGGACCAGCCCCAGCATTTT.

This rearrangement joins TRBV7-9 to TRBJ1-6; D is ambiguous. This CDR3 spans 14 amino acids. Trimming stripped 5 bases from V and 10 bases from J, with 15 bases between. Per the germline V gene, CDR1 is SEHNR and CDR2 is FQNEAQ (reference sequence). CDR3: CASSRGPRDSPLHF. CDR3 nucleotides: TGTGCCAGCAGCCGCGGGCCCCGCGACTCACCCCTCCACTTT.

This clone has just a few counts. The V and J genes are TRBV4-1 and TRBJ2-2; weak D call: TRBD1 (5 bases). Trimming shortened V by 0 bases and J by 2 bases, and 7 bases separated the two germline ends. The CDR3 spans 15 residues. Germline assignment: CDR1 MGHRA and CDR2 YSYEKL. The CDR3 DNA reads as TGCGCCAGCAGCCAAGAAGGGGATAACACCGGGGAGCTGTTTTTT. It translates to CASSQEGDNTGELFF.

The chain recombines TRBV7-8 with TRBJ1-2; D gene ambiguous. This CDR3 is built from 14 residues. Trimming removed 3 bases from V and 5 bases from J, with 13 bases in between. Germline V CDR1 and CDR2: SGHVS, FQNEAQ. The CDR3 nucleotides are TGTGCCAGCAGCTTCGGGCGGGAGTCGTATGGCTACACCTTC. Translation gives CASSFGRESYGYTF.

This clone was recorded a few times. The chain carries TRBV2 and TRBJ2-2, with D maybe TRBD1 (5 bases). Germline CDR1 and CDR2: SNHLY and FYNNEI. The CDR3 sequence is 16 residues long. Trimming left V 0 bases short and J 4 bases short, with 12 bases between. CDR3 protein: CASSEAGAGITGELFF. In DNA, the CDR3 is TGTGCCAGCAGTGAAGCAGGCGCAGGGATCACCGGGGAGCTGTTTTTT.

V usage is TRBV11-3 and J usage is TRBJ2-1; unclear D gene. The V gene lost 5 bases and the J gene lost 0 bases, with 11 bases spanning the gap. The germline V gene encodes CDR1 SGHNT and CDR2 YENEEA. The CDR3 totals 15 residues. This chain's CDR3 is CASSIRRSSYNEQFF. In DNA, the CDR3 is TGTGCCAGCAGCATCCGGAGAAGCTCCTACAATGAGCAGTTCTTC.

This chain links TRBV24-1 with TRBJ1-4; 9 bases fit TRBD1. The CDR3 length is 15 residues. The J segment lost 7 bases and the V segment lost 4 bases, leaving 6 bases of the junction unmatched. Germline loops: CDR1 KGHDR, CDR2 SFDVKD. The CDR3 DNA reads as TGTGCCACCAGTGAAACACAGGGGGCGGGTGAAAAACTGTTTTTT. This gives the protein CATSETQGAGEKLFF.

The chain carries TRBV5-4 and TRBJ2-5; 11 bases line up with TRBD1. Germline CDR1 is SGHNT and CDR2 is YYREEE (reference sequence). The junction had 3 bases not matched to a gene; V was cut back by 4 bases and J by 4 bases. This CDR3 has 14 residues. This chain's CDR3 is CASSRDRGVETQYF. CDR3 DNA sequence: TGTGCCAGCAGCAGGGACAGGGGGGTAGAGACCCAGTACTTC.

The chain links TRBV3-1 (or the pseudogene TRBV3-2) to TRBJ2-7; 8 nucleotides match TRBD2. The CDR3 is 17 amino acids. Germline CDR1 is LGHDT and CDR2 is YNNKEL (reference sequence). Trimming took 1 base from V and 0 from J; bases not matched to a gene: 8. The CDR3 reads CASSQGTGGAFSYEQYF. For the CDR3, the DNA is TGTGCCAGCAGCCAAGGGACGGGGGGGGCGTTCTCCTACGAGCAGTACTTC.

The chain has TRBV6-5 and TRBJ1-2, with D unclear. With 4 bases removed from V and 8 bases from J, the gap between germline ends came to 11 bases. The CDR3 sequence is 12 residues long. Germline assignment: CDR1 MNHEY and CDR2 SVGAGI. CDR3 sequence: CASSFYLTGYTF. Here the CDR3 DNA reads TGTGCCAGCAGTTTTTATCTAACGGGCTACACCTTC.

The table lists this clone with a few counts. The CDR3 reads CASSSVFTEAFF. The DNA of the CDR3 is TGTGCCAGCAGCTCCGTTTTTACTGAAGCTTTCTTT. This sequence joins TRBV6-5 and TRBJ1-1; the D is unclear. CDR1 and CDR2 from the germline V gene are MNHEY and SVGAGI. This CDR3 is 12 amino acids long. Trimming removed 6 bases at V and 5 bases at J, with 10 bases between.

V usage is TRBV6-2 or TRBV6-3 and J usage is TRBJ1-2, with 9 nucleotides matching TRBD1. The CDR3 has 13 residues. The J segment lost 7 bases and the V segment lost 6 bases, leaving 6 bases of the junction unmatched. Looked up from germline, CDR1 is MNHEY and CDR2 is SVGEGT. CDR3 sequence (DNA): TGTGCCAGCAGCAAGACAGGGGGATCTGGCTACACCTTC. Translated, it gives CASSKTGGSGYTF.

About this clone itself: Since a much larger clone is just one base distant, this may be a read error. In nucleotides, the CDR3 is TGCGCCCGCTTTAGCGGTTGGGGGGGCCGGGGGGGGGAGCAGTACTTC. Translation gives CARFSGWGGRGGEQYF. The chain has TRBV5-1 and TRBJ2-7, with 8 bases that match TRBD2. The CDR3 runs 16 residues. Trimming cost V 10 bases and J 7 bases; bases outside gene matches: 22. Germline V gene sequence: CDR1 SGHRS, CDR2 YFSETQ. The complete variable domain, with remaining parts taken from reference TRBV5-1 and TRBJ2-7, reads KAGVTQTPRYLIKTRGQQVTLSCSPISGHRSVSWYQQTPGQGLQFLFEYFSETQRNKGNFPGRFSGRQFSNSRSEMNVSTLELGDSALYLCARFSGWGGRGGEQYFGPGTRLTVT.

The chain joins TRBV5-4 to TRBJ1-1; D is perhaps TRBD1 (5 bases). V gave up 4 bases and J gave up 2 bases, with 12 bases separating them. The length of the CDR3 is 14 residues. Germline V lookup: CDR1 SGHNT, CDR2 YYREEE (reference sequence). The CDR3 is CASSGKTENTEAFF. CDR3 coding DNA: TGTGCCAGCAGCGGCAAGACAGAAAACACTGAAGCTTTCTTT.